This T cell receptor beta chain was captured by sequencing in a study of T-cell memory formation after mild COVID-19. MiXCR, run by TCRdb on the 5' RACE reads, gives a single entry per CDR3 protein. The sample includes about 400,000 distinct CDR3 sequences, 13% to 15% seen only once; the top ten take less than 25%. This clonotype was observed a few times. The target antigen is unknown. Germline V gene data show CDR1 as SGHTA and CDR2 as FQGNSA. The V gene lost 5 bases and the J gene lost 3 bases, with 20 bases spanning the gap. This CDR3 is 17 amino acids long. Study findings and constraints: CD4+ bias marked clones expanding day 15 to 37, unlike balanced contracting clones.

The sample consisted of PBMCs or a T cell subset sorted from them (not recorded which). This chain links TRBV7-2 with TRBJ1-3; perhaps TRBD1 as D (6 bases). The receptor was derived from a man aged 18 to 35 who had mild COVID-19 (a few samples of this study predate the infection). Cell type and time point are not known. This CDR3 is CASSPKRQGLRGNTIYF. CDR3 bases: TGTGCCAGCAGCCCAAAAAGGCAGGGGCTGCGTGGAAACACCATATATTTT. Looking up the rest from reference TRBV7-2 and TRBJ1-3 gives the full variable domain: GAGVSQSPSNKVTEKGKDVELRCDPISGHTALYWYRQSLGQGLEFLIYFQGNSAPDKSGLPSDRFSAERTGGSVSTLTIQRTQQEDSAVYLCASSPKRQGLRGNTIYFGEGSWLTVV.